These T cell receptor beta chains were read from a single sample in a study of OX40 agonist ivuxolimab in advanced cancers. Sequenced by immunoSEQ multiplex PCR; TCRdb stores in-frame clones only, minus some. The sample shows roughly 100,000 clones, about 87% of them seen only once. The sequences come from CD4+ or CD8+ T cells sorted from blood, collected in a trial of the OX40 agonist ivuxolimab. The receptors were gathered from an adult with an advanced solid tumor such as melanoma, head and neck, liver or kidney cancer. The CDR3 runs from the conserved cysteine through the conserved F or W. The D gene is left open where the match is weak. Part of the rows lack a size; the others show once, few, many or a class for expanded clones.

once,TRBV9,TRBJ2-7,.,CASSPRGPYEQYF,TGTGCCAGCAGTCCCAGGGGACCCTACGAGCAGTACTTC
.,TRBV30,TRBJ1-6,.,CAWIGKRNSPLHF,TGTGCCTGGATAGGGAAACGGAATTCACCTCTCCACTTT
.,TRBV5-1,TRBJ1-6,.,CASSSREDSPLHF,TGCGCCAGCAGCTCTCGGGAGGATTCACCCCTCCACTTT
.,TRBV5-4,TRBJ2-5,.,CASTSPRGPGETQYF,TGTGCCAGCACCTCTCCCCGGGGCCCTGGGGAGACCCAGTACTTC
.,TRBV6-1,TRBJ2-5,TRBD1,CASSQDRGRETQYF,TGTGCCAGCAGTCAGGACAGGGGCCGGGAGACCCAGTACTTC
.,TRBV28,TRBJ2-3,.,CASSFPASPGADTQYF,TGTGCCAGCAGTTTTCCCGCCTCACCTGGTGCAGATACGCAGTATTTT
.,TRBV5-1,TRBJ2-2,TRBD1,CASSLITQGAHIGELFF,TGCGCCAGCAGCCTTATAACCCAGGGGGCGCATATCGGGGAGCTGTTTTTT
.,TRBV21-1,TRBJ2-3,.,CASSKDREIRTSGTDTQYF,TGTGCCAGCAGCAAAGATAGGGAAATTCGGACTAGCGGCACAGATACGCAGTATTTT
once,TRBV4-2,TRBJ2-1,TRBD1,CASSPRDRGENEQFF,TGTGCCAGCAGCCCCCGGGACAGGGGGGAGAATGAGCAGTTCTTC
.,TRBV10-3,TRBJ1-1,TRBD1,CATLPRDRDTEAFF,TGTGCCACCCTCCCCCGGGACAGGGACACTGAAGCTTTCTTT
.,TRBV6-1,TRBJ1-2,.,CASTRDRFGYTF,TGTGCCAGCACTAGAGACAGGTTTGGCTACACCTTC
.,TRBV6-5,TRBJ2-1,TRBD2,CASTLAGLYNEQFF,TGTGCCAGCACTCTAGCGGGACTCTACAATGAGCAGTTCTTC
.,TRBV28,TRBJ2-1,.,CASSPMGSYNEQFF,TGTGCCAGCAGCCCCATGGGCTCCTACAATGAGCAGTTCTTC